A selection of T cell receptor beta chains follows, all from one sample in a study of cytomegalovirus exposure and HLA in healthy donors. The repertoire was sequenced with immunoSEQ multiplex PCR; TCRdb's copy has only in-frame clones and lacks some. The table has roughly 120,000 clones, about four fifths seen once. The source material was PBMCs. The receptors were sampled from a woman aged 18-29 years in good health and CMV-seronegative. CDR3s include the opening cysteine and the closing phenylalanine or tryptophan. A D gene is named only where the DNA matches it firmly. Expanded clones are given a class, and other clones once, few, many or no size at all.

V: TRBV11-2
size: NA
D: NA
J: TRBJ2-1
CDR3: CASSSRHNEQFF
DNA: TGTGCCAGCAGCTCCCGTCACAATGAGCAGTTCTTC

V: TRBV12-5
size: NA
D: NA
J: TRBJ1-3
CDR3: CASGTRPASGNTIYF
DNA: TGTGCTAGTGGTACCAGGCCAGCCTCTGGAAACACCATATATTTT

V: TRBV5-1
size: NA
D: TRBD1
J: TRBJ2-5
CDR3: CASSLGTGGLQETQYF
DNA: TGCGCCAGCAGCCTCGGGACAGGGGGCCTCCAAGAGACCCAGTACTTC

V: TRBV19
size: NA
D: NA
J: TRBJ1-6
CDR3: CASSLDLVGSPLHF
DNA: TGTGCCAGTAGCCTAGACCTAGTGGGTTCACCCCTCCACTTT

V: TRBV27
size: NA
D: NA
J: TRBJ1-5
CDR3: CASAIGGDGAPQHF
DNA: TGTGCCAGCGCGATTGGGGGGGATGGGGCACCCCAGCATTTT

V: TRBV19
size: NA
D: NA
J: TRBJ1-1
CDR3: CASSILLNTEAFF
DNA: TGTGCCAGTAGTATCCTGTTGAACACTGAAGCTTTCTTT

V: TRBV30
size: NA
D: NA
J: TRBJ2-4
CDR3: CAWSDRLGNIQYF
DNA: TGTGCCTGGAGCGACAGGCTTGGAAACATTCAGTACTTC

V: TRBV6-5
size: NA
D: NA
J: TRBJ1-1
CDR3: CASSYGENTEAFF
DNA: TGTGCCAGCAGTTACGGAGAGAACACTGAAGCTTTCTTT

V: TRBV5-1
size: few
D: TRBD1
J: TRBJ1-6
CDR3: CASSLVQGADSPLHF
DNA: TGCGCCAGCAGCTTGGTTCAGGGGGCTGATTCACCCCTCCACTTT

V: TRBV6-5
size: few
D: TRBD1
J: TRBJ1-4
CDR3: CASSRQGIEDEKLFF
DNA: TGTGCCAGCAGTCGACAGGGGATAGAGGACGAAAAACTGTTTTTT

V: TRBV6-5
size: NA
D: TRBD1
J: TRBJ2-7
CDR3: CASSYARTGGPYEQYF
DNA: TGTGCCAGCAGTTATGCCCGGACAGGTGGGCCCTACGAGCAGTACTTC

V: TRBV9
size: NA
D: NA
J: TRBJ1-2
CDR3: CASSVAWSGFGGYTF
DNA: TGTGCCAGCAGCGTAGCTTGGTCGGGGTTTGGAGGCTACACCTTC

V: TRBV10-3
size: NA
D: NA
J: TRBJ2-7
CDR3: CAISEAPYEQYF
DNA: TGTGCCATCAGTGAAGCACCATACGAGCAGTACTTC

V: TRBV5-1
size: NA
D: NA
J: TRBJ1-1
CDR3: CASSPGGGNTEAFF
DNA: TGCGCCAGCAGTCCGGGGGGGGGCAACACTGAAGCTTTCTTT

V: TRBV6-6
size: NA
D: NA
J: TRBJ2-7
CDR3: CASSNAAGAKTYEQYF
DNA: TGTGCCAGCAGTAACGCAGCAGGGGCAAAAACCTACGAGCAGTACTTC

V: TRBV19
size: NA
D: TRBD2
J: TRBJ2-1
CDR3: CAVGGGGWNEQFF
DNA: TGTGCCGTTGGGGGCGGGGGGTGGAATGAGCAGTTCTTC

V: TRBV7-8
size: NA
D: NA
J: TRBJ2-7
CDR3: CASSSPRDKTYEQYF
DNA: TGTGCCAGCAGCTCCCCCCGGGACAAAACCTACGAGCAGTACTTC

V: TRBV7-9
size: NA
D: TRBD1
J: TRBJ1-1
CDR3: CASSSDRGNTEAFF
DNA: TGTGCCAGCAGCTCTGACAGGGGGAACACTGAAGCTTTCTTT

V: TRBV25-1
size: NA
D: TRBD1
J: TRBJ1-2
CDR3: CASSESLGQGGYGYTF
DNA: TGTGCCAGCAGTGAATCCCTGGGACAGGGGGGCTATGGCTACACCTTC

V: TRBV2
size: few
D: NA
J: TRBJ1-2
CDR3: CASSQGNGYTF
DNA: TGTGCCAGCAGTCAGGGGAATGGCTACACCTTC

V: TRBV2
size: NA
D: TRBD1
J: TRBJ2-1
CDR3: CASSEALRMLGTGFF
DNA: TGTGCCAGCAGTGAAGCGCTTAGGATGCTGGGGACAGGGTTCTTC

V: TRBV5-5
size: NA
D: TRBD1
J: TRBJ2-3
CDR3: CASSLEGQGLDTQYF
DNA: TGTGCCAGCAGCTTGGAGGGACAGGGGCTAGATACGCAGTATTTT

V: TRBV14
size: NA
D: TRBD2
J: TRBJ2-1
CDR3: CASSQDRGLAPRNEQFF
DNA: TGTGCCAGCAGCCAAGATCGGGGACTAGCGCCTCGCAATGAGCAGTTCTTC

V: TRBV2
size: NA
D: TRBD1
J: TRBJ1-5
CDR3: CASRDRGSAQPQHF
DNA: TGTGCCAGCAGGGACAGGGGGTCGGCTCAGCCCCAGCATTTT

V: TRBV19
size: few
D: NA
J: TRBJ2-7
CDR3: CASSTLGAYEQYF
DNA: TGTGCCAGTAGTACGCTGGGAGCCTACGAGCAGTACTTC

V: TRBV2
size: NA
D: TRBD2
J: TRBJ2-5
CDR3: CAAREELETQYF
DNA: TGTGCTGCGCGGGAGGAGTTAGAGACCCAGTACTTC

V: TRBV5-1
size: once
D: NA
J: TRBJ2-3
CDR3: CATARGRIPSTDTQYF
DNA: TGCGCCACCGCGCGGGGTCGAATACCTAGCACAGATACGCAGTATTTT

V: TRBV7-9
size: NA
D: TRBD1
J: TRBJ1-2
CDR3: CASSLGQGLTRGYTF
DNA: TGTGCCAGCAGCTTAGGACAGGGCCTGACCCGGGGCTACACCTTC

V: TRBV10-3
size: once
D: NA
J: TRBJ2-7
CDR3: CAISRQGSYEQYF
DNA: TGTGCCATCAGCCGCCAGGGGTCCTACGAGCAGTACTTC

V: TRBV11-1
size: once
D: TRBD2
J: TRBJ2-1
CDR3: CASSLIGLAGAEQFF
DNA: TGTGCCAGCAGCTTAATTGGACTAGCGGGAGCTGAGCAGTTCTTC

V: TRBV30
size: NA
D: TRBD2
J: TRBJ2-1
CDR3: CAWSKTGGYNEQFF
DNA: TGTGCCTGGAGTAAAACGGGGGGATACAATGAGCAGTTCTTC

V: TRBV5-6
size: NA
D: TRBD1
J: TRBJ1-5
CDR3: CASSPTGGNQPQHF
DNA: TGTGCCAGCAGCCCGACAGGGGGAAATCAGCCCCAGCATTTT

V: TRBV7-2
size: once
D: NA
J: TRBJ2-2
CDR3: CASSPPGVFELFF
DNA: TGTGCCAGCAGCCCCCCGGGGGTATTCGAGCTGTTTTTT

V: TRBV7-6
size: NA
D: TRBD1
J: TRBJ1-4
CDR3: CASSVRQGATNEKLFF
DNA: TGTGCCAGCAGCGTTAGACAGGGGGCAACTAATGAAAAACTGTTTTTT

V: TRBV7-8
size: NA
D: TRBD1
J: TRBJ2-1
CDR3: CASSPRTGSYNEQFF
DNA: TGTGCCAGCAGCCCACGGACAGGGAGTTACAATGAGCAGTTCTTC

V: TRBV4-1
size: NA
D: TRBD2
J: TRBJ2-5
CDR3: CASSQVGRTSGKETQYF
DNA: TGCGCCAGCAGCCAGGTAGGGAGGACTAGCGGAAAAGAGACCCAGTACTTC

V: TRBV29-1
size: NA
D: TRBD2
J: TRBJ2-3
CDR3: CSVSGLGTDTQYF
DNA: TGCAGCGTGTCAGGACTAGGCACAGATACGCAGTATTTT

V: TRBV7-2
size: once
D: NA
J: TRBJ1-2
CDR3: CASSFTGMINYGYTF
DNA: TGTGCCAGCAGCTTTACAGGGATGATTAACTATGGCTACACCTTC

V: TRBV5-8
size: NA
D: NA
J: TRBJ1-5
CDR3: CASSKQVGQPQHF
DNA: TGTGCCAGCAGCAAACAGGTCGGTCAGCCCCAGCATTTT

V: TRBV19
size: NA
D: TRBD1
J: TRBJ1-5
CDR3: CASSPRQGAGNQPQHF
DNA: TGTGCCAGTAGTCCTAGACAGGGGGCAGGCAATCAGCCCCAGCATTTT

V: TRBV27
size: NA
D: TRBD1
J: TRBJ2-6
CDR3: CASSPRQGRSQGSGANVLTF
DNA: TGTGCCAGCAGCCCCCGACAGGGGCGATCCCAGGGCTCTGGGGCCAACGTCCTGACTTTC